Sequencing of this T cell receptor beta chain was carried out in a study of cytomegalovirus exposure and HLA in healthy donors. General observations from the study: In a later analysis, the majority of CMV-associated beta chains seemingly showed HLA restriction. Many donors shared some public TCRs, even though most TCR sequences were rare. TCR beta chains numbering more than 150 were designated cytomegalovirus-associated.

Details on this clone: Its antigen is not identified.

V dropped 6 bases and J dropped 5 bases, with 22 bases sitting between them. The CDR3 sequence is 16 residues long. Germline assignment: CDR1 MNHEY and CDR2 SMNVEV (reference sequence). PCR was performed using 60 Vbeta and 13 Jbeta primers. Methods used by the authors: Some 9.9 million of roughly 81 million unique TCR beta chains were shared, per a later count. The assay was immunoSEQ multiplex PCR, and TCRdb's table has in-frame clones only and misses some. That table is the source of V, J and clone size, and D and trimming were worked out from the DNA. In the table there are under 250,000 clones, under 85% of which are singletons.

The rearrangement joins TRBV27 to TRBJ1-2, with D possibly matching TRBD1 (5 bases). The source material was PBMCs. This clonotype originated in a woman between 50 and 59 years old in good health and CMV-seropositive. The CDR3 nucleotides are TGTGCCAGCAGCATGGGTGACAGAAACGCAGCTTATGGCTACACCTTC. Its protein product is CASSMGDRNAAYGYTF.